This T cell receptor (beta chain) was obtained from a study of blood T cell repertoires in COVID-19. Study details: Samples came from the United States, Italy and Spain, spanning acute and convalescent COVID-19. PBMCs, B-cell-depleted T cells, or T cells provided the cDNA or gDNA that made up the material.

Trimming at V came to 1 base and at J to 5 bases, leaving 6 bases not matched to a gene. This CDR3 region has 16 residues. Germline values: CDR1 SGHNT, CDR2 YYREEE (reference sequence). In the original workflow: Using reference gene primer amplification, nucleated cell counts were estimated. Sequencing used immunoSEQ multiplex PCR; TCRdb keeps in-frame clones, though not all of them. That table gives V, J and clone size, and the DNA gave D and trimming. In the table there are 300,000 to 400,000 clones, roughly 84% of which are singletons. Source material: peripheral blood. The J gene is TRBJ1-4, the V gene TRBV5-4, with 9 positions matching TRBD1. The source is a man aged 45-65 years with active or convalescent COVID-19. CDR3 nucleotide sequence: TGTGCCAGCAGCTTGACTACAGGGGGCCCGAATGAAAAACTGTTTTTT. This codes for CASSLTTGGPNEKLFF. Supplemented by reference TRBV5-4 and TRBJ1-4, the full variable domain reads ETGVTQSPTHLIKTRGQQVTLRCSSQSGHNTVSWYQQALGQGPQFIFQYYREEENGRGNFPPRFSGLQFPNYSSELNVNALELDDSALYLCASSLTTGGPNEKLFFGSGTQLSVL.